Shown below are 19 T cell receptor beta chains from a single sample sequenced in a study of T cells after yellow fever vaccination. TCRdb ran MiXCR on the 5' RACE reads and lists one entry per CDR3 protein. The sample lists some 120,000 distinct CDR3 sequences; 6% to 8% were seen once. The material was CD4+ T cells sorted from PBMCs, obtained 10 days after the first yellow fever vaccination. These receptors were obtained from a man between 18 and 29 years old who received the YFV17D yellow fever vaccine.

This clonotype was counted many times. The gene calls are TRBV5-5 and TRBJ2-3; D is uncertain. The CDR3 loop spans 14 amino acids. V was clipped by 0 bases and J by 2 bases, with 7 bases between them. Germline lookup yields CDR1 SGHKS and CDR2 YYEKEE (reference sequence). CDR3 nucleotide sequence: TGTGCCAGCAGCTTGGGGGCAGCCACAGATACGCAGTATTTT. As protein: CASSLGAATDTQYF.

This clonotype occurred many times. CDR3 nucleotides: TGCGCCAGCAGCAAGAGGTCCGAAAGAGACGAGCAGTACTTC. Its protein is CASSKRSERDEQYF. J is TRBJ2-7 and V is TRBV5-1; D not resolved. Germline V CDR1 and CDR2: SGHRS, YFSETQ. Trimming left V 4 bases short and J 5 bases short, with 16 bases between. CDR3 length: 14 amino acids.

This clonotype appeared a few times. The CDR3 nucleotides read TGTGCCAGTAGTTCTCAGGGGTACACTGAAGCTTTCTTT. This translates into CASSSQGYTEAFF. The V gene is TRBV19, the J gene TRBJ1-1, with D perhaps TRBD1 (6 bases). Trimming removed 5 bases at V and 3 bases at J, with 10 bases between. Germline V gene data show CDR1 as LNHDA and CDR2 as SQIVND (reference sequence). CDR3 size: 13 residues.

This clonotype showed up many times. The V gene is TRBV5-1, the J gene TRBJ2-5, with a weak D call TRBD2 (6 bases). Germline V gene data show CDR1 as SGHRS and CDR2 as YFSETQ. This CDR3 contains 15 residues. V lost 1 base to trimming and J lost 5 bases, with 15 bases between them. The CDR3 bases are TGCGCCAGCAGCTTGTCCGGGGCAGGAGGGGAGACCCAGTACTTC. This encodes CASSLSGAGGETQYF.

This clonotype came up many times. The chain employs TRBV20-1 and TRBJ1-1, with TRBD1 as a possible D gene (6 bases). CDR1 and CDR2 from the germline V gene are DFQATT and SNEGSKA (reference sequence). This CDR3 is built from 13 residues. The V gene lost 4 bases and the J gene lost 1 base, with 10 bases spanning the gap. The CDR3 protein is CSAKDRWNTEAFF. The CDR3 bases are TGCAGTGCTAAAGACAGGTGGAACACTGAAGCTTTCTTT.

This clonotype was found many times. This rearrangement joins TRBV27 to TRBJ2-2, with TRBD1 matching 7 bases. V shed 7 bases, J shed 6 bases, and the junction held 5 bases outside the gene matches. CDR1 MNHEY and CDR2 SMNVEV come from the germline V gene (reference sequence). The CDR3 spans 13 residues. The CDR3 loop is CASNRQGPGELFF. The CDR3 DNA follows: TGTGCCAGCAATAGACAGGGCCCCGGGGAGCTGTTTTTT.

The V call is TRBV19, the J call TRBJ1-2; unclear D gene. Germline V gives CDR1 LNHDA, CDR2 SQIVND (reference sequence). V was clipped by 6 bases and J by 5 bases, with 16 bases between them. This CDR3 has 14 residues. The CDR3 loop is CASSAEIYGYGYTF. CDR3 nucleotides: TGTGCCAGTAGCGCTGAGATATACGGATATGGCTACACCTTC. Complete variable domain (other parts from reference TRBV19 and TRBJ1-2): DGGITQSPKYLFRKEGQNVTLSCEQNLNHDAMYWYRQDPGQGLRLIYYSQIVNDFQKGDIAEGYSVSREKKESFPLTVTSAQKNPTAFYLCASSAEIYGYGYTFGSGTRLTVV.

In its sample, this clonotype was seen a few times. The chain is built from TRBV9 and TRBJ1-3; D remains unclear. The CDR3 is 17 amino acids. Germline CDR1 and CDR2: SGDLS and YYNGEE. V lost 4 bases, J lost 0 bases, and 17 bases lay in between. The CDR3 nucleotides read TGTGCCAGCAGCCCACTCCTCGGCAGGAACTCTGGAAACACCATATATTTT. Translation: CASSPLLGRNSGNTIYF.

This clonotype came up many times. J is TRBJ2-5 and V is TRBV5-1; D possibly uses TRBD1 or TRBD2 (5 bases each). Trimming pared 2 bases from V and 5 bases from J, leaving 16 bases between. Germline V gives CDR1 SGHRS, CDR2 YFSETQ. This CDR3 comprises 15 residues. CDR3 coding DNA: TGCGCCAGCAGCTTCCTAGGGGACCGAAGGGAGACCCAGTACTTC. This encodes CASSFLGDRRETQYF.

This clonotype was detected only a few times. The rearrangement links TRBV18 to TRBJ2-2; 10 positions match TRBD1. Germline lookup yields CDR1 KGHSH and CDR2 LQKENI. With 5 bases clipped from V and 4 bases from J, the junction kept 7 bases outside the gene matches. This CDR3 has 16 amino acids. This CDR3 is CASSSGTGDRTGELFF. The CDR3 DNA follows: TGTGCCAGCTCATCCGGGACAGGGGACCGCACCGGGGAGCTGTTTTTT.

This clonotype showed up many times. This chain joins TRBV29-1 and TRBJ2-5; 8 bases line up with TRBD2. The trim removed 4 bases at V and 7 bases at J, leaving 14 bases unmatched. The germline CDR1 and CDR2 sequences are SQVTM and ANQGSEA. The CDR3 is 15 residues long. CDR3 loop: CSVGSTSGASVTQYF. CDR3 DNA: TGCAGCGTTGGATCCACTAGCGGTGCAAGTGTGACCCAGTACTTC.

This clonotype showed up many times. This chain links TRBV5-1 with TRBJ2-2; D is ambiguous. This CDR3 contains 13 residues. V was pared by 5 bases and J by 2 bases, with 7 bases between. Germline assignment: CDR1 SGHRS and CDR2 YFSETQ. The chain's CDR3 is CASRTRNTGELFF. DNA of the CDR3: TGCGCCAGCAGAACCCGCAACACCGGGGAGCTGTTTTTT.

This clonotype was seen ten or more times. The chain joins TRBV7-2 to TRBJ1-5; D perhaps matches TRBD1 (5 bases). The CDR3 is made up of 17 amino acids. Germline V gene data show CDR1 as SGHTA and CDR2 as FQGNSA. The V end was cut by 5 bases, the J end by 1 base, with 18 bases between. CDR3 sequence (DNA): TGTGCCAGCAGCCCTAGTTCGGTCAGGGAAAGCAATCAGCCCCAGCATTTT. Encoded protein: CASSPSSVRESNQPQHF.

This clonotype was detected ten times or more. The chain uses TRBV7-6 and TRBJ1-2; D gene unclear. Germline-derived CDR1 and CDR2 are SGHVS and FNYEAQ. CDR3 size: 14 residues. Trimming removed 5 bases at V and 3 bases at J, with 13 bases between. The CDR3 bases are TGTGCCAGCAGCCCTCGGACGGACCACTATGGCTACACCTTC. The encoded protein is CASSPRTDHYGYTF.

In its sample, this clonotype was seen many times. This CDR3 is CASSLNPGETQYF. In DNA, the CDR3 is TGTGCCAGCAGCTTAAACCCGGGGGAGACCCAGTACTTC. The V gene is TRBV7-3, the J gene TRBJ2-5; D might be TRBD2 (5 bases). This CDR3 is built from 13 residues. Germline V lookup: CDR1 SGHTA, CDR2 FQGTGA. Trimming cost V 1 base and J 5 bases, with 8 bases left between them.

This clonotype was seen many times. V and J are TRBV20-1 and TRBJ2-3; weak D call: TRBD2 (6 bases). Germline V gene lookup returns CDR1 DFQATT and CDR2 SNEGSKA (reference sequence). Trimming cost V 6 bases and J 2 bases, with 12 bases left between them. The CDR3 spans 13 residues. The CDR3 protein is CSARDWNTDTQYF. Written as DNA, the CDR3 is TGCAGTGCCAGGGACTGGAACACAGATACGCAGTATTTT.

This clonotype was seen many times. This rearrangement joins TRBV7-2 to TRBJ2-1, with D possibly matching TRBD2 (6 bases). CDR1 and CDR2 (germline): SGHTA, FQGNSA. The CDR3 has 13 residues. V lost 5 bases to trimming and J lost 9 bases, with 14 bases between them. CDR3 DNA: TGTGCCAGCAGCGCCTCTAGCGTTGGTGAGCAGTTCTTC. This encodes CASSASSVGEQFF.

There are many counts of this clonotype. The CDR3 coding sequence is TGTGCCAGCAGCTTAGATCGAAACACCATATATTTT. The encoded protein is CASSLDRNTIYF. The V call is TRBV7-2, the J call TRBJ1-3; D unclear. Germline CDR1 and CDR2: SGHTA and FQGNSA. The ends were cut back, 1 base at V and 5 bases at J, with 3 bases in the middle. The CDR3 is made up of 12 amino acids.

This rearrangement joins TRBV18 to TRBJ2-7; a possible D gene is TRBD2 (6 bases). V was cut by 8 bases and J by 4 bases, with 15 bases left in between. Germline CDR1 reads KGHSH; CDR2 reads LQKENI. CDR3 length equals 13 residues. This CDR3 is CASARELNYEQYV. CDR3 DNA: TGTGCCAGCGCCCGGGAGTTGAATTACGAGCAGTACGTC.